The clone carrying this TCR beta chain was observed a handful of times. Its antigen is currently unknown. These data originate in a study of blood T cells in healthy people across ages. Study-wide results and caveats: Getting older went along with TCR beta diversity per million T cells dropping roughly linearly. Considered underestimates were the diversity estimates obtained from one million T cells.

In germline, CDR1 is SQVTM, CDR2 ANQGSEA. The CDR3 has 15 residues. Trimming removed 5 bases from V and 1 base from J; junction bases left unmatched: 5. Peripheral blood from each donor was collected in a volume of about 10 milliliters. Every sample yielded at least 7 million isolated PBMCs. PCR was performed a second time for about 6 to 11 cycles using a sample-barcoded 5' primer and a J-beta primer mix. TCRdb called the 5' RACE reads again in MiXCR, with one record for every CDR3 protein. The sample holds 1.2 million to 1.5 million distinct CDR3 sequences; almost 60% are singletons and the top ten take under 8.5%.

The receptor comes from a man aged 18 to 29 in good health. What was sequenced was blood. The chain recombines TRBV29-1 with TRBJ2-5; TRBD2 matches at 12 bases. The CDR3, as DNA: TGCAGCGTTTCCGGACTAGCGGGGATCCAAGAGACCCAGTACTTC. This encodes CSVSGLAGIQETQYF.